The clone carrying this T cell receptor (beta chain) showed up many times. The sample belongs to a study of early T cells in non-severe SARS-CoV-2 infection. Trimming left V 3 bases short and J 1 base short, with 8 bases between. There are 13 residues in the CDR3. Germline CDR1 SQVTM, CDR2 ANQGSEA. TCRdb redid the calling of the 5' RACE reads with MiXCR, one entry per CDR3 protein. The data hold approximately 70,000 distinct CDR3 sequences, with approximately 10% observed a single time. The TCR originated in an adult who was a healthcare worker with PCR-confirmed SARS-CoV-2 infection or an uninfected control (not recorded which). The specimen comprised whole blood, sampled at baseline. This chain joins TRBV29-1 and TRBJ2-3; no firm D call. The CDR3 bases are TGCAGCGTTGATGGGTGGGGCACAGATACGCAGTATTTT. It codes for CSVDGWGTDTQYF.